The 23 T cell receptor beta chains listed next were all sequenced from one sample in a study of T cells in women clearing cervical HPV infection (dated by TCRdb to 2016 to 2018). Library preparation used the immunoSEQ multiplex PCR assay. TCRdb limited this immuneACCESS table to in-frame rearrangements with V and J called. A share of clones is missing; checked studies link under half to unresolved V genes, and the rest is unexplained. The table held for this sample gives about 20,000 clones. The ten largest make up 6.5% to 8.5% of the sample. The specimen sequenced was blood buffy coat. Source of these receptors: a woman aged 18 to 75 with a cervical HPV16 infection that either progressed to CIN3+ or cleared (not recorded which).

As concerns this clone: The read ends 3 residues before the CDR3 terminus; that terminus is restored from the germline J gene. The genes are TRBV19 and TRBJ1-2, with a tentative D call TRBD1 (6 bases). V lost 5 bases to trimming and J lost 6 bases, with 22 bases between them. The V gene's germline CDR1 is LNHDA and CDR2 SQIVND (reference sequence). This CDR3 is 16 amino acids long. The CDR3 reads CASSPTPTQGENGYTF. Partial CDR3 DNA: TGTGCCAGTAGTCCCACCCCCACACAGGGAGAGAATGGC.

This CDR3 reads CSARDRLSSYNSPLHF. The DNA read from the CDR3 is TGCAGTGCCCGGGACAGGCTAAGCTCCTATAATTCACCC. The chain combines TRBV20-1 with TRBJ1-6, with 8 bases fitting TRBD1. The read falls 3 residues short of the CDR3 end, and the missing part is taken from the germline J gene. CDR1 is DFQATT, CDR2 SNEGSKA, per germline (reference sequence). This CDR3 is built from 16 residues. J lost 0 bases, V lost 6 bases, and 7 bases had no gene match.

Comment on this clone: The read terminates 3 residues ahead of where the CDR3 ends, so the germline J gene completes it. The chain combines TRBV11-2 with TRBJ1-1, with TRBD1 as a possible D gene (6 bases). The CDR3 has 14 residues. Germline assignment: CDR1 SGHAT and CDR2 FQNNGV. Deletions cut 5 bases from V and 1 base from J, with 11 bases between. The chain's CDR3 is CASSNSGQNTEAFF. The CDR3 bases that were read are TGTGCCAGCAGCAACTCGGGACAGAACACTGAA.

Comments on this clone: From the germline J gene comes the end of the CDR3, since the read stops 3 residues before it. The chain carries TRBV10-3 and TRBJ1-1; 8 nucleotides match TRBD1. J was trimmed by 3 bases and V by 10 bases; bases with no gene match: 4. The V gene's germline CDR1 is ENHRY and CDR2 SYGVKD. The CDR3 covers 12 residues. CDR3 DNA, as far as it was read: TGTGCCACAACAGGGGGGGACACTGAA. This codes for CATTGGDTE. The whole CDR3 is CATTGGDTEAFF.

For this clone: Read coverage stops 3 residues before the CDR3 terminus; the germline J gene supplies the remainder. This chain joins TRBV19 and TRBJ1-1; 8 nucleotides align to TRBD1. This CDR3 is built from 13 residues. Germline-derived CDR1 and CDR2 are LNHDA and SQIVND (reference sequence). V trimming: 6 bases; J trimming: 3 bases; junction bases outside the gene matches: 3. CDR3 protein: CASSVDRDTEAFF. The CDR3 DNA, read in part, is TGTGCCAGTAGCGTGGACAGGGACACTGAA.

As concerns this clone: The sequence runs out 3 residues before the end of the CDR3; the remainder is reconstructed from the germline J gene. The chain has TRBV19 and TRBJ2-2; weak D call: TRBD1 (6 bases). This CDR3 has 15 residues. In germline, CDR1 is LNHDA, CDR2 SQIVND (reference sequence). CDR3 bases read: TGTGCCAGTAGTGCCGACAGGTTACGGGCCAACGTG. Translation gives CASSADRLRANV. The full CDR3 is CASSADRLRANVLFF. Looking up the rest from reference TRBV19 and TRBJ2-2 gives the full variable domain: DGGITQSPKYLFRKEGQNVTLSCEQNLNHDAMYWYRQDPGQGLRLIYYSQIVNDFQKGDIAEGYSVSREKKESFPLTVTSAQKNPTAFYLCASSADRLRANVLFFGEGSRLTVL.

Comment on this clone: The observed sequence ends 3 residues before the CDR3 terminus, with the missing tail filled in from the germline J gene. The rearrangement uses TRBV10-1 and TRBJ2-7; D is ambiguous. Trimming left V 5 bases short and J 6 bases short, with 8 bases between. CDR1 and CDR2 (germline): WNHNN, SYGVQD (reference sequence). The CDR3 is 11 amino acids. CDR3 in amino acids: CASSIPGEQYF. CDR3 bases read: TGCGCCAGCAGTATCCCCGGCGAG.

The sequenced part of the CDR3 DNA is TGTGCCAGCAGCCCCCTTAGTAATGAAAAA. Protein: CASSPLSNEK. The CDR3 in its entirety is CASSPLSNEKLFF. The chain combines TRBV7-9 with TRBJ1-4; no clear D. Coverage ceases 3 residues before the CDR3 finishes, and the germline J gene fills in the end. The length of the CDR3 is 13 residues. Germline V lookup: CDR1 SEHNR, CDR2 FQNEAQ (reference sequence). V lost 5 bases and J 4 bases, leaving 8 bases between the germline ends.

Note on this clone: The CDR3 end falls 3 residues outside the read, so it is completed with the germline J gene. The chain uses TRBV5-6 and TRBJ1-6; D gene uncertain. The CDR3 contains 15 residues. V was cut by 0 bases and J by 10 bases, with 14 bases left in between. Germline V CDR1 and CDR2: SGHDT, YYEEEE. The covered CDR3 bases are TGTGCCAGCAGCTTGGCGGCGGGGTCGGGATCACCC. Its protein is CASSLAAGSGSP. From start to end, the CDR3 is CASSLAAGSGSPLHF.

Concerning this clone: The read gets to within 3 residues of the CDR3 end, and the germline J gene fills in the rest. This chain uses TRBV28 with TRBJ2-1; 12 nucleotides match TRBD2. Germline lookup yields CDR1 MDHEN and CDR2 SYDVKM. This CDR3 contains 17 residues. V shed 7 bases and J 3 bases; nucleotides not matched to a gene: 10. CDR3 residues: CASTAILAGGHYNEQFF. CDR3 DNA, as far as it was read: TGTGCCAGCACCGCCATTCTAGCGGGAGGGCACTACAATGAG.

On this clone: The read stops 3 residues short of the end of the CDR3; the missing end is completed from the germline J gene. The chain recombines TRBV6-2 or TRBV6-3 with TRBJ1-5; D may be TRBD1 (5 bases). The CDR3 extends over 15 amino acids. V was clipped by 5 bases and J by 6 bases, with 17 bases between them. CDR1 MNHEY and CDR2 SVGEGT come from the germline V gene. The covered CDR3 bases are TGTGCCAGCAGTAATCCGCAGGGAAGAAGTCAGCCC. Amino acid sequence: CASSNPQGRSQP. The full CDR3 protein reads CASSNPQGRSQPQHF.

This chain's CDR3 is CAWRKQGSTEAFF. The sequenced CDR3 bases are TGTGCCTGGAGGAAACAGGGAAGCACTGAA. The chain links TRBV30 to TRBJ1-1, with D possibly TRBD1 on 6 matching bases. From the germline J gene comes the end of the CDR3, since the read stops 3 residues before it. The CDR3 spans 13 residues. The germline V gene has CDR1 GTSNPN and CDR2 SVGIG (reference sequence). The germline V and J ends were trimmed by 3 bases and 4 bases, with 12 bases remaining between them.

Details on this clone: Read coverage stops 3 residues before the CDR3 terminus; the germline J gene supplies the remainder. The gene calls are TRBV19 and TRBJ1-5; 8 bases are shared with TRBD1. The junction had 14 bases not matched to a gene; V was cut back by 4 bases and J by 3 bases. The CDR3 sequence is 18 residues long. Germline V gene sequence: CDR1 LNHDA, CDR2 SQIVND (reference sequence). The CDR3: CASSTHLGRQGFNQPQHF. CDR3 bases read: TGTGCCAGTAGTACCCACCTCGGGAGACAGGGGTTCAATCAGCCC.

About this clone: The read terminates 3 residues ahead of where the CDR3 ends, so the germline J gene completes it. This sequence joins TRBV13 and TRBJ2-2; 8 bases map to TRBD1. Per germline, CDR1 PRHDT and CDR2 FYEKMQ (reference sequence). The CDR3 is made up of 18 amino acids. Partial CDR3 DNA: TGTGCCAGCAGCACTAGTCGAGAGACGCGCGACAGGGGTGAAAAG. Residues: CASSTSRETRDRGEK. The entire CDR3 sequence reads CASSTSRETRDRGEKLFF.

A remark on this clone: The CDR3 is cut off 3 residues early in the read; its end comes from the germline J gene. The chain couples TRBV19 to TRBJ1-2; TRBD1 is a possible D gene (5 bases). The CDR3 totals 14 residues. Germline CDR1 is LNHDA and CDR2 is SQIVND (reference sequence). Here the CDR3 reads CASSYRDYPNDYTF. CDR3 bases read: TGTGCCAGTAGTTACCGGGACTACCCCAATGAC.

In the case of this clone: One end of the junction is discordant with germline, which a read error may explain. The read stops 3 residues short of the end of the CDR3; the missing end is completed from the germline J gene. The chain combines TRBV7-2 with TRBJ1-6; D is ambiguous. The CDR3 runs 16 residues. The germline gives CDR1 SGHTA, CDR2 FQGNSA. The CDR3 sequence: CASSVAISSYNSPLHF. The CDR3 DNA, read in part, is TGTGCCAGCAGCGTAGCGATTAGCTCCTATAATTCACCC.

Regarding this clone: A read error may account for a junction end that differs from germline. The CDR3 end falls 3 residues outside the read, so it is completed with the germline J gene. The chain couples TRBV4-2 to TRBJ2-3; TRBD1 agrees at 7 bases. CDR3 length: 14 amino acids. Germline lookup yields CDR1 LGHNA and CDR2 YNFKEQ. The CDR3 protein is CASSQQTGLDTQYF. CDR3 DNA (partial): TGCGCCAGCAGCCAACAGACAGGGCTCGATACG.

Comments on this clone: The read is 3 residues too short to cover the CDR3 end, so that end is filled in from the germline J gene. The chain combines TRBV19 with TRBJ1-2, with D perhaps TRBD1 (6 bases). Trimming removed 6 bases at V and 2 bases at J, with 10 bases between. CDR1 is LNHDA and CDR2 is SQIVND in the germline V gene (reference sequence). This CDR3 comprises 13 residues. The covered CDR3 bases are TGTGCCAGTAGCCTCGGACAGAACTATGGC. It encodes CASSLGQNYG. The entire CDR3 sequence reads CASSLGQNYGYTF.

As regards this clone: The sequence runs out 3 residues before the end of the CDR3; the remainder is reconstructed from the germline J gene. V gene TRBV20-1 combines with J gene TRBJ1-1; 7 bases are shared with TRBD1. The J segment lost 0 bases and the V segment lost 3 bases, leaving 7 bases of the junction unmatched. The V gene's germline CDR1 is DFQATT and CDR2 SNEGSKA (reference sequence). The CDR3 spans 15 residues. The CDR3 sequence: CSARPPTGMNTEAFF. The CDR3 DNA, read in part, is TGCAGTGCTAGGCCCCCGACAGGGATGAACACTGAA.

Notes on this clone: The read finishes 3 residues shy of the CDR3 end, and the germline J gene is used to complete it. The V gene is TRBV14, the J gene TRBJ2-1; TRBD2 matches 14 bases. Germline CDR1 is SGHDN and CDR2 is FVKESK. The V and J ends lost 4 bases and 6 bases, in that order; junction bases with no gene match: 8. The CDR3 spans 17 residues. CDR3 loop: CASSRLPGLAGVNEQFF. CDR3 DNA, as far as it was read: TGTGCCAGCAGCCGCTTACCGGGACTAGCGGGAGTCAATGAG.

For this clone: The read gets to within 3 residues of the CDR3 end, and the germline J gene fills in the rest. V is TRBV20-1 and J is TRBJ2-5; 14 nucleotides line up with TRBD2. CDR3 length: 15 amino acids. Germline V CDR1 and CDR2: DFQATT, SNEGSKA (reference sequence). The J segment lost 5 bases and the V segment lost 2 bases, leaving 4 bases of the junction unmatched. This CDR3 is CSARPGLAGVETQYF. CDR3 DNA (partial): TGCAGTGCTAGACCGGGACTAGCGGGAGTGGAGACC.

A note on this clone: The read ends 3 residues shy of where the CDR3 ends; the end is completed using the germline J gene. The J gene is TRBJ1-3, the V gene TRBV20-1, with D maybe TRBD1 (6 bases). This CDR3 is built from 13 residues. Looked up from germline, CDR1 is DFQATT and CDR2 is SNEGSKA (reference sequence). The ends were cut back, 5 bases at V and 3 bases at J, with 11 bases in the middle. The CDR3 sequence is CSAHDRHGNTIYF. The CDR3 DNA, read in part, is TGCAGTGCTCACGACAGGCATGGAAACACC.

To note about this clone: The read ends 3 residues shy of where the CDR3 ends; the end is completed using the germline J gene. The chain carries TRBV7-2 and TRBJ1-1, with 8 bases lining up with TRBD1. The germline gives CDR1 SGHTA, CDR2 FQGNSA. This CDR3 is 14 amino acids long. With 4 bases clipped from V and 5 bases from J, the junction kept 6 bases outside the gene matches. The CDR3 protein is CASSSPDRGTEAFF. Partial CDR3 DNA: TGTGCCAGCAGCTCACCTGACAGGGGAACTGAA.